One T cell receptor (beta chain) is described in this entry. The antigen is not known. The data derive from a study of a mutant IDH1 vaccine in newly diagnosed glioma. Overall study context: Investigators started vaccination 4-6 weeks after radiotherapy alone, or with temozolomide cycles. Among treated patients, about 60% were male and 37.5% female, and mean age was approximately 40 years. General study findings and limits: Of the patients, around 93% had vaccine-induced immune responses.

Method: immunoSEQ multiplex PCR; TCRdb's copy keeps in-frame clones and lacks some. The table lists 23,000 or so clones, 65% to 80% of them singletons. Described time point: week 11, during vaccination. Topical imiquimod accompanied each vaccine dose, which consisted of 300 ug of mutant IDH1 20-mer peptide. The receptor was isolated from a man in his forties or fifties with glioma. The specimen comprised PBMCs, sampled from a glioma patient whose treatment included an IDH1 peptide vaccine.

This CDR3 is CASSLYSVRANGYTF. The CDR3 nucleotides read TGTGCCAGCAGCTTATACTCTGTCAGGGCCAACGGCTACACCTTC. The chain uses TRBV5-4 and TRBJ1-2; D is possibly TRBD1 (5 bases). The CDR3 has 15 residues. V was cut by 2 bases and J by 8 bases, with 19 bases left in between. CDR1 is SGHNT, CDR2 YYREEE, per germline (reference sequence).